This T cell receptor beta chain was sequenced during a study of control samples from healthy donors and cancer patients. With 6 bases removed from V and 0 bases from J, the gap between germline ends came to 9 bases. CDR3 size: 14 residues. Germline loops: CDR1 SNHLY, CDR2 FYNNEI. Generated by immunoSEQ multiplex PCR, the TCRdb table keeps only in-frame clones and is missing some. This sample has about 86,000 clones, with roughly 91% found just once. This clone has only one observation. The specimen was PBMCs. The V and J genes are TRBV2 and TRBJ2-1; no clear D gene. The clonotype was recovered from a woman in her forties or fifties with colorectal cancer. This CDR3 reads CASRLQSSYNEQFF. CDR3 DNA sequence: TGTGCCAGCAGACTGCAGAGCTCCTACAATGAGCAGTTCTTC.